The rows below give T cell receptor beta chains drawn from one sample of a study of CD8 T cells in ankylosing spondylitis. TCRdb used MiXCR to reprocess the 5' RACE reads, holding one entry per CDR3 protein. The data contain roughly 200,000 distinct CDR3 sequences, about 13% of them seen just once; the ten biggest clones take up approximately 15%. The sample consisted of blood, either unsorted or a sorted T cell fraction (not recorded which). The receptors stem from a male donor with ankylosing spondylitis or in good health (not recorded which). The CDR3 runs from the conserved cysteine through the conserved F or W. The D gene is left open where the match is weak. Clone size appears in some rows only: once, few, many, or a class for an expanded clone.

clone_size d_call j_call v_call cdr3_nt cdr3_aa
few - TRBJ2-7 TRBV20-1 TGCAGTGCTTGGGGGGAGGTGAGCTCCTACGAGCAGTACTTC CSAWGEVSSYEQYF
few - TRBJ1-1 TRBV6-5 TGTGCCAGCAGTTACATCAGGGGTTCTGAAGCTTTCTTT CASSYIRGSEAFF
few TRBD1 TRBJ1-2 TRBV5-1 TGCGCCAGCAGCTCATTGGACAGGGGGAACTATGGCTACACCTTC CASSSLDRGNYGYTF
few - TRBJ1-1 TRBV29-1 TGCAGCGTTGAGGGATGGAGAACTGAAGCTTTCTTT CSVEGWRTEAFF
- - TRBJ2-1 TRBV11-2 TGTGCCAGCAGCGGTTGGGGACCTAAGCTCGCCTACAATGAGCAGTTCTTC CASSGWGPKLAYNEQFF
many - TRBJ2-7 TRBV18 TGTGCCAGCTCACCCTCGACAGCCTCTCCCTACGAGCAGTACTTC CASSPSTASPYEQYF
few TRBD1 TRBJ2-7 TRBV20-1 TGCAGTGCGCCGCGACAGGGGGGCTGGGAGCAGTACTTC CSAPRQGGWEQYF
- - TRBJ2-1 TRBV7-7 TGTGCCAGCAGCTTAGGCCCCCGGGGGACAGCCTTCAATGAGCAGTTCTTC CASSLGPRGTAFNEQFF
many TRBD2 TRBJ2-2 TRBV10-3 TGTGCCATCAGTGAGCCGGGACTAGAAACCGGGGAGCTGTTTTTT CAISEPGLETGELFF
few - TRBJ1-2 TRBV27 TGTGCCAGCAGTTTACGGGCCGCTAACTATGGCTACACCTTC CASSLRAANYGYTF
few - TRBJ2-2 TRBV29-1 TGCAGCGTTGAGGAGGTCACCGGGGAGCTGTTTTTT CSVEEVTGELFF
few - TRBJ1-5 TRBV4-1 TGCGCCAGCAGCCAAGATTCTTTCCACTGGAGCAATCAGCCCCAGCATTTT CASSQDSFHWSNQPQHF
few - TRBJ1-2 TRBV29-1 TGCAGCGTTGAAGAAGACAGCTATGGCTACACCTTC CSVEEDSYGYTF
- - TRBJ2-7 TRBV6-5 TGTGCCAGCAGTACTGACAGCGACTCCTACGAGCAGTACTTC CASSTDSDSYEQYF
- - TRBJ1-1 TRBV7-9 TGTGCCAGCAGCCTTCGGACACCCTTGAACACTGAAGCTTTCTTT CASSLRTPLNTEAFF
- - TRBJ2-7 TRBV4-1 TGCGCCAGCAGCCACCCCACCGAGGGGCAGGTCGTCCCCTACGAGCAGTACTTC CASSHPTEGQVVPYEQYF
many TRBD1 TRBJ2-2 TRBV29-1 TGCAGCGTTTACGGGACAGTTTACACCGGGGAGCTGTTTTTT CSVYGTVYTGELFF
- - TRBJ2-7 TRBV7-9 TGTGCCAGCAGGGAGGGAGGTGGAGGGCCACTTTACGAGCAGTACTTC CASREGGGGPLYEQYF
few TRBD2 TRBJ2-3 TRBV29-1 TGCAGCGTTGCCGGGACTAGCAGAGACACAGATACGCAGTATTTT CSVAGTSRDTDTQYF
few - TRBJ2-2 TRBV3-1 TGTGCCAGCAGCCAGTTGGCGGGGACGACCGGGGAGCTGTTTTTT CASSQLAGTTGELFF
- TRBD2 TRBJ2-2 TRBV9 TGTGCCAGCAGCGTAACCCGGGGACTAGCGTCTGGGGAGCTGTTTTTT CASSVTRGLASGELFF
few - TRBJ2-6 TRBV3-1 TGTGCCAGCAGTCTTCCCACAGGGATACAATACGTACGCTCTGGGGCCAACGTCCTGACTTTC CASSLPTGIQYVRSGANVLTF
- TRBD2 TRBJ2-3 TRBV7-2 TGTGCCAGCAGCTTTAGCGGGGGGCGGGCAGATACGCAGTATTTT CASSFSGGRADTQYF
few TRBD2 TRBJ2-7 TRBV4-1 TGCGCCAGCAGCCAAGGCCGGGGACTAGAGCGCTACGAGCAGTACTTC CASSQGRGLERYEQYF
few - TRBJ1-1 TRBV6-1 TGTGCCAGCAGTGAACAAACAGAGGTTTACACTGAAGCTTTCTTT CASSEQTEVYTEAFF
- - TRBJ2-2 TRBV2 TGTGCCTCATATAGGGGGACCGGGGAGCTGTTTTTT CASYRGTGELFF
many TRBD2 TRBJ2-1 TRBV11-2 TGTGCCAGCAGCCCGGGGACTAGCGGACTAAATGAGCAGTTCTTC CASSPGTSGLNEQFF
many - TRBJ1-2 TRBV7-9 TGTGCCAGCAGCTCGGCGGGCGGGGGCTTTGGCTACACCTTC CASSSAGGGFGYTF
- TRBD1 TRBJ2-3 TRBV20-1 TGCAGTGCTAGAGATCGACAGGGGTACACAGATACGCAGTATTTT CSARDRQGYTDTQYF
- - TRBJ2-7 TRBV27 TGTGCCAGCAGTTCGTACTCCGGATACTACGAGCAGTACTTC CASSSYSGYYEQYF
many - TRBJ2-6 TRBV6-1 TGTGCCAGCCGGGATCTACACTCTGGGGCCAACGTCCTGACTTTC CASRDLHSGANVLTF
- - TRBJ2-1 TRBV2 TGTGCCAGCAGCGACCCGGTGGGGAAGGCCTACAATGAGCAGTTCTTC CASSDPVGKAYNEQFF
- - TRBJ2-3 TRBV7-9 TGTGCCAGCAGCATACAGATTAGCACAGATACGCAGTATTTT CASSIQISTDTQYF
many - TRBJ2-3 TRBV5-6 TGTGCCAGCAAAGGGGGGAAAGATACGCAGTATTTT CASKGGKDTQYF
- - TRBJ1-5 TRBV21-1 TGTGCCAGCAGCTCCTCGGGGAGAGGGCAGCCCCAGCATTTT CASSSSGRGQPQHF
few TRBD1 TRBJ2-3 TRBV2 TGTGCCAGCAGACTGGACAGGAACACAGATACGCAGTATTTT CASRLDRNTDTQYF
few - TRBJ1-1 TRBV30 TGTGCCTGGACAGGGTCCCACACTGAAGCTTTCTTT CAWTGSHTEAFF
many - TRBJ2-1 TRBV10-3 TGTGCCATCAGTGAGCCTAGCGCGAGCAATGAGCAGTTCTTC CAISEPSASNEQFF
many - TRBJ1-6 TRBV7-8 TGTGCCAGCAGCTTACTCAGAGACCTCTATAATTCACCCCTCCACTTT CASSLLRDLYNSPLHF
few - TRBJ2-4 TRBV3-1 TGTGCCAGCAGCCTCCCAGGCCCGATTGAAAACATTCAGTACTTC CASSLPGPIENIQYF
few - TRBJ2-3 TRBV20-1 TGCAGTGCTAGAACGAAGAGGTTGAGCACAGATACGCAGTATTTT CSARTKRLSTDTQYF